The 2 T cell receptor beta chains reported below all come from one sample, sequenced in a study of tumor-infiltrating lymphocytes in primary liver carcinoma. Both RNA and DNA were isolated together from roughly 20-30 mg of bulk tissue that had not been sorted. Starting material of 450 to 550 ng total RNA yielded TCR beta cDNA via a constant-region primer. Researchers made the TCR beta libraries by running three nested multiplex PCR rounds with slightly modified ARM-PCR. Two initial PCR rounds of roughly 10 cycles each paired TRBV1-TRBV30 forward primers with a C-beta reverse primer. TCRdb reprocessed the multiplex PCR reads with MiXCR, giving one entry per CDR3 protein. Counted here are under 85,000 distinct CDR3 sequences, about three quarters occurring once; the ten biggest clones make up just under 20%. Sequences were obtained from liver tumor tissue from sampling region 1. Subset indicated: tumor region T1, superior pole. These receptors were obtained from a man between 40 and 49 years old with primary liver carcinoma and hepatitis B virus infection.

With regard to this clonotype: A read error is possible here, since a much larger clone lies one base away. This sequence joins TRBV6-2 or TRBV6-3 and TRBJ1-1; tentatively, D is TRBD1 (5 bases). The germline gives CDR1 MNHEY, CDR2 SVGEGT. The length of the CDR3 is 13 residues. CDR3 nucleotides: TGTGCCGGCAGCTGGGACCAGAACACTGAAGCTTTCTTT. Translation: CAGSWDQNTEAFF.

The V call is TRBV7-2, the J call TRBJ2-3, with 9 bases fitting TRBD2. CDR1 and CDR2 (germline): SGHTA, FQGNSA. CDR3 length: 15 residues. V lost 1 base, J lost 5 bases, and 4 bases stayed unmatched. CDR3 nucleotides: TGTGCCAGCAGCTTAGGCGGGAGGGCCATAGATACGCAGTATTTT. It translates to CASSLGGRAIDTQYF.